The T cell receptor (beta chain) under discussion was sequenced for a study of cytomegalovirus exposure and HLA in healthy donors. Study-level background: Genotyping showed approximately 81% of some 400 donors falling in the Caucasian-associated ancestry cluster.

The PCR was carried out with 60 Vbeta primers and 13 Jbeta primers. The method was immunoSEQ multiplex PCR; TCRdb's version includes in-frame clones alone and lacks a portion of them. The sample contains about 130,000 clones, approximately 87% of which appear only once. Points from the study as a whole: Being productive about 87% or about 30% of the time was typical of most TCR beta V segments in an earlier analysis.

On this clone itself: What it binds is not known.

Germline trimming cut 3 bases from V and 2 bases from J; bases unmatched to any gene: 7. CDR1 is LNHDA, CDR2 SQIVND, per germline (reference sequence). The CDR3 consists of 16 residues. The TCR comes from a man younger than 35 in good health and CMV-seropositive. This chain links TRBV19 with TRBJ1-3; TRBD1 matches at 7 bases. Specimen: PBMCs. CDR3 coding DNA: TGTGCCAGTAGTATCGGTGCAGGGGGTGCTGGAAACACCATATATTTT. It yields the protein CASSIGAGGAGNTIYF.